This T cell receptor (beta chain) appears in the sequencing data of a study of read filtering for tumor transcriptome and immune sequencing. Molecular barcoded adaptors covering alpha/delta and beta/gamma chains were used on about 0.4 ug RNA. One entry per CDR3 protein, called by TCRdb with MiXCR from the reads. The profile shows roughly 93,000 distinct CDR3 sequences, around a fifth of them singletons. This clonotype was observed at least ten times. The source of this sequence is a donor aged 40 or older with multiple myeloma. Sequenced sample: a population of CD138-negative cells sorted from bone marrow.

The CDR3 DNA reads as TGTGCCAGCAGTTTACTAGGGGCTGAAGCTTTCTTT. It yields the protein CASSLLGAEAFF. The rearrangement links TRBV28 to TRBJ1-1, with D possibly matching TRBD1 (5 bases). Trimming removed 2 bases from V and 6 bases from J, with 7 bases in between. Germline V CDR1 and CDR2: MDHEN, SYDVKM. The CDR3 is made up of 12 amino acids. Full variable domain (rest looked up from reference TRBV28 and TRBJ1-1): DVKVTQSSRYLVKRTGEKVFLECVQDMDHENMFWYRQDPGLGLRLIYFSYDVKMKEKGDIPEGYSVSREKKERFSLILESASTNQTSMYLCASSLLGAEAFFGQGTRLTVV.